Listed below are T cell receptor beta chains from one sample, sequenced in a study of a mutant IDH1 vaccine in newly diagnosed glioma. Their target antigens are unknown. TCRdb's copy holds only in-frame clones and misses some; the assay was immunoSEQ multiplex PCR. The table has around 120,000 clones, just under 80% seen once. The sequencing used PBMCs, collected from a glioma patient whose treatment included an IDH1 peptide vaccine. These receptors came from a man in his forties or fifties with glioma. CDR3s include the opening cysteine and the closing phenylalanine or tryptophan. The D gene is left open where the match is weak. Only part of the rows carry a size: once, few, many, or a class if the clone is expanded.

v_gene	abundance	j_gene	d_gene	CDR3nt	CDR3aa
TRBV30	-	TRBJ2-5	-	TGTGCCTGGAGCGATCGGGAGACCCAGTACTTC	CAWSDRETQYF
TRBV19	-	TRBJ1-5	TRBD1	TGTGCCAGTAGTGGCTCTAGGACAGGGGGGAGTCAGCCCCAGCATTTT	CASSGSRTGGSQPQHF
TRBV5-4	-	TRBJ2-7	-	TGTGCCAGCAGCTTGGACAGTTTTTACGAGCAGTACTTC	CASSLDSFYEQYF
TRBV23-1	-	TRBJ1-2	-	TGCGCCAGCAGTCAATCGGAATCCTCGCAGTATGGCTACACCTTC	CASSQSESSQYGYTF
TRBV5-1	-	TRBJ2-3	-	TGCGCCAGCAGCTTGGTTCTGACAGATACGCAGTATTTT	CASSLVLTDTQYF
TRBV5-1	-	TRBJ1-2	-	TGCGCCAGCAGCTTGGAAGGTAATGGCTACACCTTC	CASSLEGNGYTF
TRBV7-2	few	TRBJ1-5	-	TGTGCCAGCAGCTTAGTGGGGGATTTCAATCAGCCCCAGCATTTT	CASSLVGDFNQPQHF
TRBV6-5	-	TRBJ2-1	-	TGTGCCAGCAGGACGACCGGATACAATGAGCAGTTCTTC	CASRTTGYNEQFF
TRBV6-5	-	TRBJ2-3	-	TGTGCCAGCAGTTACCGTTCGGTGACCACAGATACGCAGTATTTT	CASSYRSVTTDTQYF
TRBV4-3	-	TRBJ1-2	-	TGCGCCAGCAGCCAAGATAGCTACGTTAACTATGGCTACACCTTC	CASSQDSYVNYGYTF
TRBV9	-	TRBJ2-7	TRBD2	TGTGCCAGCAGCGCCCTAGCGGGAGTTAGTTACGAGCAGTACTTC	CASSALAGVSYEQYF
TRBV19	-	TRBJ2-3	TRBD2	TGTGCCAGTAGTATACGAGCGGGGGGGCTAAGCACAGATACGCAGTATTTT	CASSIRAGGLSTDTQYF
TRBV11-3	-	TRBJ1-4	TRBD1	TGTGCCAGCAGCTTTACGAAGACCGGGACAGGGCAGAAAAAACTGTTTTTT	CASSFTKTGTGQKKLFF
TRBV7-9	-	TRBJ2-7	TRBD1	TGTGCCAGCACCTCGCCGGGACAGGGGGCCTACGAGCAGTACTTC	CASTSPGQGAYEQYF
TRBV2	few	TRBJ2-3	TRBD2	TGTGCCAGCAGTACTCTAGCGGCGGGCACAGATACGCAGTATTTT	CASSTLAAGTDTQYF
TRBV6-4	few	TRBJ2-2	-	TGTGCCAGCACCGGGGAGCTGTTTTTT	CASTGELFF
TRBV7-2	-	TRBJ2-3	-	TGTGCCAGCAGCTCCCGGGACACGCATGGCACAGATACGCAGTATTTT	CASSSRDTHGTDTQYF
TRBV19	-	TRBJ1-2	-	TGTGCCAGTAGGGAACAGAACGTAAATGGCTACACCTTC	CASREQNVNGYTF
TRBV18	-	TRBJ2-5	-	TGTGCCAGCTCACCACCGGGGCAGGGAGAGACCCAGTACTTC	CASSPPGQGETQYF
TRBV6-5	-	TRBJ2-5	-	TGTGCCAGCAGTTACTCCGGTGAGACCCAGTACTTC	CASSYSGETQYF
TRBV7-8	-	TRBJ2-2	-	TGTGCCAGCAGCTTAGACCCGATTCCCGGGGAGCTGTTTTTT	CASSLDPIPGELFF
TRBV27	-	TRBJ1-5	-	TGTGCCAGCAGTCCTTGGACCCTTAGCAATCAGCCCCAGCATTTT	CASSPWTLSNQPQHF
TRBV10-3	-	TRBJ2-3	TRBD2	TGTGCCATCAATGCGGGGGGAGGCACAGATACGCAGTATTTT	CAINAGGGTDTQYF
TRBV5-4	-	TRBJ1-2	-	TGTGCCAGCAGCTTATCCGGGGGCACTGGTGGCTACACCTTC	CASSLSGGTGGYTF
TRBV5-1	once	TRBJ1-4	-	TGCGCCAGCAGCCGGCTCACTGCAACTAATGAAAAACTGTTTTTT	CASSRLTATNEKLFF
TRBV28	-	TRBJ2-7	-	TGTGCCAGCAGTTTATCAGGGGATGACGACGAGCAGTACTTC	CASSLSGDDDEQYF
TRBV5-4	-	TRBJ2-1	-	TGTGCCAGCAGCCCGGGGACCTCCAATGAGCAGTTCTTC	CASSPGTSNEQFF
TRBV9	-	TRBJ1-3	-	TGTGCCAGCAGCGTAGAGCCCCCGGGACTTCTCCTGAGCTCTGGAAACACCATATATTTT	CASSVEPPGLLLSSGNTIYF
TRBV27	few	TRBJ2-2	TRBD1	TGTGCCAGCCGGACAGGGGGAGTCGGGGAGCTGTTTTTT	CASRTGGVGELFF
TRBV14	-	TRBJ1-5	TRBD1	TGTGCCAGCAGCAGGACAGGGGGCTTCAATCAGCCCCAGCATTTT	CASSRTGGFNQPQHF
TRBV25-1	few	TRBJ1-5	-	TGTGCCAGCAGTGATGGATCGGGCAATCAGCCCCAGCATTTT	CASSDGSGNQPQHF
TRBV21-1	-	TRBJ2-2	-	TGTGCCAGCAGCAAGGTAATGGGATGTATGGAGCTGTTTTTT	CASSKVMGCMELFF
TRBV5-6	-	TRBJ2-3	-	TGTGCCAGCAGTTTTGGACAGTACACAGATACGCAGTATTTT	CASSFGQYTDTQYF
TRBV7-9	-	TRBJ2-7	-	TGTGCCAGCAGCCCTTCCGTCGGCGAGCAGTACTTC	CASSPSVGEQYF
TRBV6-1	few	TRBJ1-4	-	TGTGCCAGCAGTGCCGGTCATGGGACGAGGGACGGAGAAAAACTGTTTTTT	CASSAGHGTRDGEKLFF
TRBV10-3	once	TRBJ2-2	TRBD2	TGTGCCATCAGGAGCGGGAGGGACACCGGGGAGCTGTTTTTT	CAIRSGRDTGELFF
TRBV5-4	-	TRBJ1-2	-	TGTGCCAGCAGCTTGGGCGCCGGGGTAGCTAACTATGGCTACACCTTC	CASSLGAGVANYGYTF
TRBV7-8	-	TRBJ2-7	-	TGTGCCAGCAGCTTAGGGAGGGTCCTGATGGGCGAGCAGTACTTC	CASSLGRVLMGEQYF
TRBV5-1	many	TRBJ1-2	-	TGCGCCAGCAGCTTGGCAGCGGGGGCGGTCGGTGGCTACACCTTC	CASSLAAGAVGGYTF
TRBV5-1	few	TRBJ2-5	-	TGCGCCAGCAGCCCGCGGGACGCCCCCAAAGAGACCCAGTACTTC	CASSPRDAPKETQYF
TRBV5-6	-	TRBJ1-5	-	TGTGCCAGCAGCCGGGGGCCCGGTCGGAATCAGCCCCAGCATTTT	CASSRGPGRNQPQHF
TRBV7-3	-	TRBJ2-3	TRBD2	TGTGCCAGCAGCTACGGACTAGCGGGAGGCCTAAGGACAGATACGCAGTATTTT	CASSYGLAGGLRTDTQYF
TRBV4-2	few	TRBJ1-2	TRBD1	TGTGCCAGCAGCCAAACCGGGACAGGGGATAACTATGGCTACACCTTC	CASSQTGTGDNYGYTF
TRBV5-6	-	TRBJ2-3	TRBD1	TGTGCCAGCAGCTTGGAGGGGGCCCCCACAGATACGCAGTATTTT	CASSLEGAPTDTQYF
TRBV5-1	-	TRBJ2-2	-	TGCGCCAGCAGCTTGGATAACACCGGGGAGCTGTTTTTT	CASSLDNTGELFF
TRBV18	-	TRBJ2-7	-	TGTGCCAGCTCACCTACGTCCCCGGAAAACGAGCAGTACTTC	CASSPTSPENEQYF
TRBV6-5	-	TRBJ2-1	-	TGTGCCAGCTCCCTCGGGCGAGGGAATGAGCAGTTCTTC	CASSLGRGNEQFF
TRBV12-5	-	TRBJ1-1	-	TGTGCTAGTGGTTTGGGACAGTTGAACACTGAAGCTTTCTTT	CASGLGQLNTEAFF
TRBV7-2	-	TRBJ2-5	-	TGTGCCAGCAGCTTAAACCGATGGTACCAAGAGACCCAGTACTTC	CASSLNRWYQETQYF
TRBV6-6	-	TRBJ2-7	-	TGTGCCAGCAGTATCAGCTCCTACGAGCAGTACTTC	CASSISSYEQYF
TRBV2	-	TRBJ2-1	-	TGTGCCAGCAGTGAAGTCCGGAACAATGAGCAGTTCTTC	CASSEVRNNEQFF
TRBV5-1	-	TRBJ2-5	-	TGCGCCAGCAAACAAGGGGACGCGGTACAAGAGACCCAGTACTTC	CASKQGDAVQETQYF